The 4 T cell receptor beta chains in this list originate from one sample, sequenced in a study of T-cell memory formation after mild COVID-19. TCRdb redid the calling of the 5' RACE reads with MiXCR, one entry per CDR3 protein. The top ten clones hold roughly 30% of a sample with some 69,000 distinct CDR3 sequences, 16% of them seen once. Material: PBMCs or a T cell subset sorted from them (not recorded which). The source is an adult woman who had mild COVID-19 (a few samples of this study predate the infection). Cell type and time point are not known.

In its sample, this clonotype was seen many times. The chain carries TRBV9 and TRBJ2-3, with D uncertain. The CDR3 length is 12 residues. Trimming shortened V by 2 bases and J by 0 bases, and 1 base separated the two germline ends. Germline CDR1 is SGDLS and CDR2 is YYNGEE. Here the CDR3 DNA reads TGTGCCAGCAGCGTGAGCACAGATACGCAGTATTTT. The encoded protein is CASSVSTDTQYF.

This clonotype occurred many times. The rearrangement joins TRBV29-1 to TRBJ2-2; 10 bases line up with TRBD2. CDR3 length equals 16 residues. Germline-derived CDR1 and CDR2 are SQVTM and ANQGSEA. Germline trimming cut 4 bases from V and 0 bases from J; bases unmatched to any gene: 5. DNA of the CDR3: TGCAGCGTTGGACTAGCGGGCCCCGCGAACACCGGGGAGCTGTTTTTT. It translates to CSVGLAGPANTGELFF.

In its sample, this clonotype was seen a few times. The V gene is TRBV29-1, the J gene TRBJ2-7, with a tentative D call TRBD1 (6 bases). The ends were cut back, 3 bases at V and 5 bases at J, with 14 bases in the middle. The CDR3 extends over 13 amino acids. The germline gives CDR1 SQVTM, CDR2 ANQGSEA. The CDR3: CSVEEAGDNEQYF. CDR3 DNA: TGCAGCGTTGAGGAGGCAGGGGACAACGAGCAGTACTTC.

This clonotype showed up just a few times. V is TRBV5-6 and J is TRBJ2-7; D unclear. This CDR3 is 13 amino acids long. Trimming cost V 0 bases and J 6 bases, with 10 bases left between them. Germline values: CDR1 SGHDT, CDR2 YYEEEE. This CDR3 reads CASSLAGPGEQYF. As DNA, the CDR3 is TGTGCCAGCAGCTTGGCCGGACCAGGCGAGCAGTACTTC.